This T cell receptor beta chain derives from a study of blood T cells in healthy people across ages. V was trimmed by 7 bases and J by 0 bases, leaving 16 bases between them. CDR3 length: 16 residues. Germline CDR1 MDHEN, CDR2 SYDVKM. Sample-barcoded 5' priming and a J-beta primer mix drove a second PCR of about 6 to 11 cycles. Each cDNA molecule, via a template-switch adaptor with 12 random nucleotides, was tagged. From each sample, at least 2.5 million paired-end reads containing CDR3 were obtained. One entry per CDR3 protein results from TCRdb running MiXCR on the 5' RACE reads. The sample contains about 500,000 distinct CDR3 sequences, around 24% of which appear only once. There are a few counts of this clonotype. The same data also went into a second study, on T cells of mothers and their children.

The chain employs TRBV28 and TRBJ1-5, with D possibly being TRBD1 (5 bases). Sequenced: blood. The sequence was collected from a boy aged 5-17 years in good health. CDR3 amino acids: CASTLGTAYSNQPQHF. The CDR3 bases are TGTGCCAGCACCCTTGGGACCGCCTATAGCAATCAGCCCCAGCATTTT.